Shown below are 32 T cell receptor beta chains from a single sample sequenced in a study of T cell changes during pregnancy in multiple sclerosis. TCRdb's copy holds only in-frame clones and misses some; the assay was immunoSEQ multiplex PCR. In the table there are tens of thousands of clones, 87% of which are singletons. The material was CD4+ T cells from peripheral blood mononuclear cells, obtained after pregnancy. The receptors shown here come from a female donor with multiple sclerosis, enrolled in a pregnancy study.

V and J are TRBV5-1 and TRBJ2-5; TRBD2 agrees at 10 bases. The germline CDR1 and CDR2 sequences are SGHRS and YFSETQ. The CDR3 has 15 amino acids. Trimming took 4 bases from V and 5 from J; bases not matched to a gene: 8. CDR3 in amino acids: CASSPIAGGGETQYF. The CDR3 DNA reads as TGCGCCAGCAGCCCTATAGCGGGGGGAGGGGAGACCCAGTACTTC.

This sequence joins TRBV7-9 and TRBJ2-1; TRBD1 is a possible D gene (5 bases). The germline V gene encodes CDR1 SEHNR and CDR2 FQNEAQ (reference sequence). V lost 3 bases and J 7 bases, leaving 16 bases between the germline ends. This CDR3 comprises 15 residues. CDR3 sequence (DNA): TGTGCCAGCAGCTTGGGCATACAGGTACGGAATGAGCAGTTCTTC. It translates to CASSLGIQVRNEQFF.

The J gene is TRBJ2-1, the V gene TRBV7-9; 7 nucleotides agree with TRBD1. CDR3 size: 17 residues. V gave up 5 bases and J gave up 4 bases; unmatched junction bases: 14. Germline V gene data show CDR1 as SEHNR and CDR2 as FQNEAQ (reference sequence). The CDR3 bases are TGTGCCAGCAGCCTTCTAGGGGGCAGGGGGAGATACAATGAGCAGTTCTTC. Translation: CASSLLGGRGRYNEQFF. The complete variable domain, with remaining parts taken from reference TRBV7-9 and TRBJ2-1, reads DTGVSQNPRHKITKRGQNVTFRCDPISEHNRLYWYRQTLGQGPEFLTYFQNEAQLEKSRLLSDRFSAERPKGSFSTLEIQRTEQGDSAMYLCASSLLGGRGRYNEQFFGPGTRLTVL.

V gene TRBV5-3 combines with J gene TRBJ1-2; D perhaps matches TRBD1 (5 bases). TRBV5-3 is given ORF status, its function remaining uncertain. The CDR3 consists of 16 residues. Deletions cut 5 bases from V and 4 bases from J, with 21 bases between. The CDR3 nucleotides read TGTGCCAGAAGTAGAGCAGGGTCACCGCGTGGCTATGGCTACACCTTC. It codes for CARSRAGSPRGYGYTF.

This chain uses TRBV2 with TRBJ2-7; TRBD1 aligns across 7 bases. Germline-derived CDR1 and CDR2 are SNHLY and FYNNEI. The V and J ends lost 6 bases and 3 bases, in that order; junction bases with no gene match: 8. This CDR3 has 14 amino acids. CDR3 in amino acids: CASRTGTAVYEQYF. As DNA, the CDR3 is TGTGCCAGCAGAACCGGGACAGCGGTCTACGAGCAGTACTTC.

The gene calls are TRBV18 and TRBJ1-5, with D possibly TRBD1 on 6 matching bases. The CDR3 sequence is 15 residues long. Germline-derived CDR1 and CDR2 are KGHSH and LQKENI. The germline V and J ends were trimmed by 3 bases and 4 bases, with 13 bases remaining between them. The CDR3 region is CASSPAGGRNQPQHF. The CDR3 region has the DNA TGTGCCAGCTCACCGGCCGGGGGGCGAAATCAGCCCCAGCATTTT.

This chain links TRBV5-4 with TRBJ1-4; D may be TRBD1 (5 bases). CDR3 length equals 14 residues. Germline lookup yields CDR1 SGHNT and CDR2 YYREEE (reference sequence). V gave up 4 bases and J gave up 7 bases, with 14 bases separating them. CDR3 amino acids: CASSGGGGPEKLFF. Here the CDR3 DNA reads TGTGCCAGCAGCGGTGGGGGGGGACCTGAAAAACTGTTTTTT.

The genes are TRBV5-6 and TRBJ2-7, with D tentatively TRBD2 (6 bases). This CDR3 region has 15 residues. The germline CDR1 and CDR2 sequences are SGHDT and YYEEEE. Trimming took 3 bases from V and 3 from J, leaving 16 bases between them. The CDR3 reads CASSSLLRGDYEQYF. CDR3 DNA: TGTGCCAGCAGCTCCCTCTTGCGGGGTGACTACGAGCAGTACTTC. Complete variable domain (other parts from reference TRBV5-6 and TRBJ2-7): DAGVTQSPTHLIKTRGQQVTLRCSPKSGHDTVSWYQQALGQGPQFIFQYYEEEERQRGNFPDRFSGHQFPNYSSELNVNALLLGDSALYLCASSSLLRGDYEQYFGPGTRLTVT.

The chain carries TRBV5-1 and TRBJ1-6; TRBD1 aligns across 8 bases. The J segment lost 7 bases and the V segment lost 1 base, leaving 13 bases of the junction unmatched. This CDR3 has 18 amino acids. Per the germline V gene, CDR1 is SGHRS and CDR2 is YFSETQ. The CDR3 protein is CASSLTPGTGVWNSPLHF. As DNA, the CDR3 is TGCGCCAGCAGCTTGACACCGGGGACAGGCGTCTGGAATTCACCCCTCCACTTT.

V and J are TRBV28 and TRBJ1-4; tentatively, D is TRBD1 (6 bases). The CDR3 length is 14 residues. Germline V gene lookup returns CDR1 MDHEN and CDR2 SYDVKM. With 8 bases removed from V and 3 bases from J, the gap between germline ends came to 13 bases. The CDR3: CASGETGANEKLFF. In DNA, the CDR3 is TGTGCCAGCGGGGAGACAGGTGCTAATGAAAAACTGTTTTTT.

This chain connects TRBV29-1 to TRBJ1-3; 8 positions agree with TRBD1. Germline CDR1 SQVTM, CDR2 ANQGSEA. The CDR3 has 15 residues. V was clipped by 4 bases and J by 8 bases; unmatched bases: 13. CDR3: CSVAVGTGLGDTIYF. CDR3 DNA: TGCAGCGTTGCCGTGGGGACAGGCCTTGGGGACACCATATATTTT.

The gene calls are TRBV30 and TRBJ1-4; unclear D gene. The CDR3 spans 14 residues. Trimming shortened V by 0 bases and J by 10 bases, and 15 bases separated the two germline ends. Germline V lookup: CDR1 GTSNPN, CDR2 SVGIG (reference sequence). In DNA, the CDR3 is TGTGCCTGGAGTGTAAACGGGGAGGAGGGAAAACTGTTTTTT. It specifies CAWSVNGEEGKLFF. The complete variable domain, with remaining parts taken from reference TRBV30 and TRBJ1-4, reads SQTIHQWPATLVQPVGSPLSLECTVEGTSNPNLYWYRQAAGRGLQLLFYSVGIGQISSEVPQNLSASRPQDRQFILSSKKLLLSDSGFYLCAWSVNGEEGKLFFGSGTQLSVL.

In its sample, this clone was seen once. This chain links TRBV18 with TRBJ2-2, with D perhaps TRBD1 (5 bases). V dropped 8 bases and J dropped 4 bases, with 20 bases sitting between them. Germline V gives CDR1 KGHSH, CDR2 LQKENI. CDR3 length: 16 amino acids. Written as DNA, the CDR3 is TGTGCCAGCCGACCTACAGGAGTGTGGGGCACCGGGGAGCTGTTTTTT. This codes for CASRPTGVWGTGELFF.

This clone was seen once. The V call is TRBV7-3, the J call TRBJ2-2; TRBD1 might be the D (5 bases). The CDR3 runs to 14 residues. Germline CDR1 reads SGHTA; CDR2 reads FQGTGA. Trimming left V 2 bases short and J 6 bases short, with 10 bases between. This chain's CDR3 is CASSLQGSAGELFF. In nucleotides, the CDR3 is TGTGCCAGCAGCTTACAGGGATCGGCCGGGGAGCTGTTTTTT.

This clone was recorded a few times. V gene TRBV27 combines with J gene TRBJ2-5; 14 bases align to TRBD2. This CDR3 has 16 amino acids. V lost 5 bases, J lost 5 bases, and 7 bases stayed unmatched. Germline V lookup: CDR1 MNHEY, CDR2 SMNVEV (reference sequence). The DNA for the CDR3 is TGTGCCAGCAGTACCCGGACTAGCGGGGGGCGGGAGACCCAGTACTTC. It encodes CASSTRTSGGRETQYF.

J is TRBJ1-2 and V is TRBV7-2; 8 nucleotides line up with TRBD1. The germline gives CDR1 SGHTA, CDR2 FQGNSA. V was clipped by 5 bases and J by 10 bases; unmatched bases: 6. CDR3 length: 12 residues. CDR3 coding DNA: TGTGCCAGCAGCCTAGGACAGGGTACCTACACCTTC. It translates to CASSLGQGTYTF. The whole variable domain, remainder taken from reference TRBV7-2 and TRBJ1-2, is GAGVSQSPSNKVTEKGKDVELRCDPISGHTALYWYRQSLGQGLEFLIYFQGNSAPDKSGLPSDRFSAERTGGSVSTLTIQRTQQEDSAVYLCASSLGQGTYTFGSGTRLTVV.

The V gene is TRBV15, the J gene TRBJ1-2, with TRBD1 matching over 7 bases. The CDR3 totals 16 residues. V lost 0 bases to trimming and J lost 4 bases; unmatched junction nucleotides: 8. Germline-derived CDR1 and CDR2 are LNHNV and YYDKDF (reference sequence). CDR3 nucleotides: TGTGCCACCAGCAGAGATGGGTGGGACAGTCCCTATGGCTACACCTTC. Translation gives CATSRDGWDSPYGYTF.

The chain couples TRBV27 to TRBJ2-6, with D unresolved. V was pared by 5 bases and J by 4 bases, with 9 bases between. Germline values: CDR1 MNHEY, CDR2 SMNVEV (reference sequence). There are 14 residues in the CDR3. CDR3 residues: CASSEKSGANVLTF. CDR3 DNA sequence: TGTGCCAGCAGTGAGAAGTCCGGGGCCAACGTCCTGACTTTC.

This CDR3 reads CASSIPQVYSNQPQHF. The CDR3 region has the DNA TGTGCCAGTAGTATCCCACAGGTCTATAGCAATCAGCCCCAGCATTTT. The chain combines TRBV19 with TRBJ1-5; tentative D call: TRBD1 (5 bases). CDR1 and CDR2 (germline): LNHDA, SQIVND (reference sequence). CDR3 length: 16 amino acids. V shed 3 bases and J shed 0 bases, with 12 bases lying between them.

The chain uses TRBV6-5 and TRBJ2-3; no definite D call. The CDR3 covers 14 residues. The V and J ends lost 6 bases and 5 bases respectively, with 15 bases between them. Per germline, CDR1 MNHEY and CDR2 SVGAGI. CDR3 residues: CASRTAGPRDTQYF. The CDR3 DNA is TGTGCCAGCAGAACCGCTGGGCCTCGAGATACGCAGTATTTT.

With regard to this clone: Compared with germline, one end of the junction differs, possibly owing to a read error. The chain couples TRBV28 to TRBJ2-1; TRBD1 agrees at 9 bases. There are 15 residues in the CDR3. Germline V gene sequence: CDR1 MDHEN, CDR2 SYDVKM. The CDR3, as DNA: TGTGCCAGCAGTTTAGCGGGGACAGGGTACAATGGGCAGTTCTTC. This translates into CASSLAGTGYNGQFF.

This chain uses TRBV5-4 with TRBJ2-3; TRBD2 matches 12 bases. This CDR3 contains 16 residues. V lost 4 bases, J lost 0 bases, and 3 bases stayed unmatched. Germline CDR1 and CDR2: SGHNT and YYREEE (reference sequence). The CDR3 DNA follows: TGTGCCAGCAGCGGGCTAGCGGGGGGGAGCACAGATACGCAGTATTTT. Protein product: CASSGLAGGSTDTQYF. Full variable domain (missing parts from reference TRBV5-4 and TRBJ2-3): ETGVTQSPTHLIKTRGQQVTLRCSSQSGHNTVSWYQQALGQGPQFIFQYYREEENGRGNFPPRFSGLQFPNYSSELNVNALELDDSALYLCASSGLAGGSTDTQYFGPGTRLTVL.

The rearrangement joins TRBV7-2 to TRBJ2-2, with a possible D match to TRBD2 (5 bases). V lost 6 bases, J lost 5 bases, and 10 bases lay in between. The CDR3 has 13 residues. Germline V gene sequence: CDR1 SGHTA, CDR2 FQGNSA. Written as DNA, the CDR3 is TGTGCCAGCAGTCCAGACTATACCGGGGAGCTGTTTTTT. Protein product: CASSPDYTGELFF.

The chain couples TRBV29-1 to TRBJ2-7; D is undetermined. V dropped 4 bases and J dropped 3 bases, with 7 bases sitting between them. The germline V gene encodes CDR1 SQVTM and CDR2 ANQGSEA. The CDR3 consists of 11 residues. The CDR3 nucleotides read TGCAGCGTTGGGCAGGACTACGAGCAGTACTTC. This translates into CSVGQDYEQYF.

The CDR3 DNA sequence: TGCAGCGTTGATCCTCCAGGTCAAGAGACCCAGTACTTC. This encodes CSVDPPGQETQYF. The V gene is TRBV29-1, the J gene TRBJ2-5; D remains unclear. Germline CDR1 reads SQVTM; CDR2 reads ANQGSEA. Trimming removed 3 bases at V and 2 bases at J, with 10 bases between. This CDR3 is 13 amino acids long. Full variable domain (missing parts from reference TRBV29-1 and TRBJ2-5): SAVISQKPSRDICQRGTSLTIQCQVDSQVTMMFWYRQQPGQSLTLIATANQGSEATYESGFVIDKFPISRPNLTFSTLTVSNMSPEDSSIYLCSVDPPGQETQYFGPGTRLLVL.

The chain couples TRBV30 to TRBJ1-2, with D unclear. This CDR3 contains 14 residues. Between the trimmed V and J ends, which lost 2 bases and 4 bases, there was a span of 14 bases. The germline CDR1 and CDR2 sequences are GTSNPN and SVGIG (reference sequence). CDR3 sequence reads: CAWSYDWAGYGYTF. The CDR3, as DNA: TGTGCCTGGAGTTACGATTGGGCGGGCTATGGCTACACCTTC.

The table lists this clone with a count of one. V and J are TRBV19 and TRBJ2-3, with D possibly TRBD2 on 5 matching bases. V gave up 3 bases and J gave up 8 bases, with 9 bases separating them. The CDR3 has 12 residues. CDR1 and CDR2 from the germline V gene are LNHDA and SQIVND (reference sequence). CDR3 coding DNA: TGTGCCAGTAGTATGGAAGGAGGTACGCAGTATTTT. Protein sequence: CASSMEGGTQYF.

V gene TRBV28 combines with J gene TRBJ1-6; D might be TRBD1 (5 bases). CDR3 length equals 19 residues. V was pared by 1 base and J by 0 bases, with 16 bases between. Germline V gene lookup returns CDR1 MDHEN and CDR2 SYDVKM. The CDR3 nucleotides read TGTGCCAGCAGTTTATTCCTTGGGGGGTCCGACTCCTATAATTCACCCCTCCACTTT. It specifies CASSLFLGGSDSYNSPLHF.

This clone came up once. The chain uses TRBV29-1 and TRBJ2-5, with D hard to call. Germline CDR1 reads SQVTM; CDR2 reads ANQGSEA. Trimming left V 3 bases short and J 5 bases short, with 22 bases between. This CDR3 has 16 amino acids. CDR3 in amino acids: CSVDGPASSAQETQYF. CDR3 in DNA: TGCAGCGTTGACGGCCCAGCGTCCAGCGCCCAGGAGACCCAGTACTTC.

The V gene is TRBV20-1, the J gene TRBJ1-2; unclear D gene. V was cut by 4 bases and J by 4 bases, with 7 bases left in between. The CDR3 loop spans 11 amino acids. Germline V gene sequence: CDR1 DFQATT, CDR2 SNEGSKA (reference sequence). CDR3 bases: TGCAGTGCTACGGAGTCCTATGGCTACACCTTC. Encoded protein: CSATESYGYTF.

The genes are TRBV28 and TRBJ1-1; the D gene is possibly TRBD1 (6 bases). Deletions cut 2 bases from V and 1 base from J, with 14 bases between. The CDR3 totals 16 residues. Germline V lookup: CDR1 MDHEN, CDR2 SYDVKM. The CDR3 DNA is TGTGCCAGCAGTTTACCCACAGGGTCGGGGAACACTGAAGCTTTCTTT. This encodes CASSLPTGSGNTEAFF.

The genes are TRBV5-1 and TRBJ2-1; TRBD1 agrees at 7 bases. The CDR3 totals 14 residues. Trimming removed 4 bases from V and 4 bases from J; junction bases left unmatched: 5. The germline gives CDR1 SGHRS, CDR2 YFSETQ. CDR3 bases: TGCGCCAGCAGCCCCGGGACAGCTTACAATGAGCAGTTCTTC. Protein sequence: CASSPGTAYNEQFF.